Presented here are 10 T cell receptor beta chains from one specimen sequenced in a study of CD8+ T cells in alopecia areata. Extracted from the samples, RNA was reverse transcribed into cDNA to serve as the sequencing template. The table came from immunoSEQ multiplex PCR; TCRdb's copy has only in-frame clones and leaves some out. The repertoire holds more than 95,000 clones, with 35% to 45% as singletons. The specimen sequenced was CD4+ T cells sorted from blood. These receptors were taken from a human donor with alopecia areata.

The gene calls are TRBV7-8 and TRBJ1-5; 10 nucleotides match TRBD1. Germline trimming cut 5 bases from V and 5 bases from J; bases unmatched to any gene: 9. CDR3 length: 16 residues. The germline V gene encodes CDR1 SGHVS and CDR2 FQNEAQ. The CDR3 sequence: CASSPRRDRGYQPQHF. Here the CDR3 DNA reads TGTGCCAGCAGCCCTCGCCGGGACAGGGGATATCAGCCCCAGCATTTT.

The genes are TRBV7-3 and TRBJ1-1, with D uncertain. Germline V gives CDR1 SGHTA, CDR2 FQGTGA. The CDR3 runs 14 residues. V shed 5 bases and J shed 1 base, with 11 bases lying between them. The CDR3 sequence is CASSTGPGNTEAFF. The CDR3 DNA reads as TGTGCCAGCAGCACGGGTCCCGGGAACACTGAAGCTTTCTTT.

The V call is TRBV19, the J call TRBJ2-5; D unresolved. V shed 3 bases and J shed 2 bases, with 4 bases lying between them. CDR1 and CDR2 (germline): LNHDA, SQIVND (reference sequence). This CDR3 contains 12 residues. CDR3 nucleotide sequence: TGTGCCAGTAGTATGGCGCAAGAGACCCAGTACTTC. Amino acid sequence: CASSMAQETQYF.

This sequence joins TRBV10-2 and TRBJ2-7; D is uncertain. The ends were cut back, 10 bases at V and 6 bases at J, with 7 bases in the middle. The CDR3 loop spans 9 amino acids. CDR1 and CDR2 (germline): WSHSY, SAAADI. The CDR3 region has the DNA TGCGCCACCGGCCGCGAGCAGTACTTC. Protein: CATGREQYF.

V usage is TRBV30 and J usage is TRBJ2-7; no reliable D call. Germline V gives CDR1 GTSNPN, CDR2 SVGIG (reference sequence). This CDR3 is built from 15 residues. The V and J ends lost 4 bases and 2 bases respectively, with 18 bases between them. CDR3 amino acids: CAWKDDGTLTYEQYF. In nucleotides, the CDR3 is TGTGCCTGGAAGGATGACGGTACTTTGACCTACGAGCAGTACTTC.

This clone has just a few counts. The chain employs TRBV5-4 and TRBJ2-7; possibly TRBD2 for D (6 bases). Germline CDR1 is SGHNT and CDR2 is YYREEE (reference sequence). With 0 bases removed from V and 2 bases from J, the gap between germline ends came to 12 bases. The CDR3 spans 15 residues. CDR3 in amino acids: CASSLGRGSTYEQYF. DNA for the CDR3: TGTGCCAGCAGCTTGGGGCGGGGCAGTACCTACGAGCAGTACTTC.

This clone was counted between two and nine times. The DNA of the CDR3 is TGTGCCAGTAGTATAGCCAGAGACTATGGCTACACCTTC. Protein: CASSIARDYGYTF. The chain uses TRBV19 and TRBJ1-2, with unresolved D. The CDR3 is made up of 13 amino acids. Germline V lookup: CDR1 LNHDA, CDR2 SQIVND (reference sequence). V lost 1 base and J lost 3, with 6 bases in between.

This clone was recorded a few times. This sequence joins TRBV29-1 and TRBJ2-1, with 9 bases matching TRBD1. The CDR3 has 16 residues. Germline CDR1 reads SQVTM; CDR2 reads ANQGSEA. With 8 bases clipped from V and 5 bases from J, the junction kept 16 bases outside the gene matches. In DNA, the CDR3 is TGCAGCTATCGGGGGAAAACGGGACAGGGTAACAATGAGCAGTTCTTC. Its translation is CSYRGKTGQGNNEQFF.

This clone has more than one count but fewer than ten. The rearrangement links TRBV7-2 to TRBJ1-2; 9 bases are shared with TRBD1. The germline CDR1 and CDR2 sequences are SGHTA and FQGNSA. V lost 0 bases and J lost 2; bases outside the gene matches: 4. This CDR3 spans 16 amino acids. CDR3 sequence: CASSLALGTGNYGYTF. In nucleotides, the CDR3 is TGTGCCAGCAGCTTAGCATTAGGGACAGGGAACTATGGCTACACCTTC.

This chain uses TRBV25-1 with TRBJ1-5; 9 nucleotides agree with TRBD1. CDR1 is MGHDK, CDR2 SYGVNS, per germline. CDR3 length equals 16 residues. V lost 5 bases to trimming and J lost 0 bases; unmatched junction nucleotides: 5. Written as DNA, the CDR3 is TGTGCCAGCAGTCCCGGGACAGGGATTAGCAATCAGCCCCAGCATTTT. It codes for CASSPGTGISNQPQHF.